Listed below are T cell receptor beta chains from one sample, sequenced in a study of T cell clonotyping in hematopoietic cell transplantation. Here immunoSEQ multiplex PCR was the method, and the copy in TCRdb shows in-frame clones only, minus some. The sample has about 47,000 clones, approximately 78% seen once. The source material was peripheral blood mononuclear cells, sampled before stem cell transplant. These receptors were collected from a man between 60 and 70 years old with myelodysplastic syndrome. Some clones in this sample may be carry-over from other donors' samples. CDR3s include the opening cysteine and the closing phenylalanine or tryptophan. The D gene is left open where the match is weak. Size values are once, few and many counts, or a class for expanded clones, and some rows have none.

>large|-|TRBV6-1|TRBJ1-3
TGTGCCAGCAGTGAAGGGCGGGTAGTAAACACCATATATTTT
CASSEGRVVNTIYF
>-|TRBD2|TRBV7-2|TRBJ2-3
TGTGCCAGCAGCCAAGACCTCTCGCGGGGGGGCACAGATACGCAGTATTTT
CASSQDLSRGGTDTQYF
>few|TRBD1|TRBV13|TRBJ1-2
TGTGCCAGCAGCAGAGGACAGGGGGTGGAGAATGGCTACACCTTC
CASSRGQGVENGYTF
>-|-|TRBV6-1|TRBJ1-5
TGTGCCAGCCCCGCAAGTCAGCCCCAGCATTTT
CASPASQPQHF
>once|-|TRBV15|TRBJ1-1
TGTGCCACCAGCGGGGGAGGATGGAACACTGAAGCTTTCTTT
CATSGGGWNTEAFF
>few|-|TRBV29-1|TRBJ1-2
TGCAGCGTAGATAAGGGGACCGGTGGCTACACCTTC
CSVDKGTGGYTF
>once|-|TRBV5-6|TRBJ1-2
TGTGCCAGCACCCTCCAGGGCCGCTTTGTTGGCTACACCTTC
CASTLQGRFVGYTF
>once|TRBD1|TRBV7-2|TRBJ2-5
TGTGCCAGCAGCTTAGGGGACAGGGCCCAAGAGACCCAGTACTTC
CASSLGDRAQETQYF
>few|-|TRBV6-5|TRBJ2-7
TGTGCCAGCATGTCCGAAAACTCCTACGAGCAGTACTTC
CASMSENSYEQYF
>-|-|TRBV6-6|TRBJ1-2
TGTGCCAGCAGTTCCCAACGTGGCTACACCTTC
CASSSQRGYTF
>-|-|TRBV2|TRBJ1-4
TGTGCCAGCTACGAGACCGCTTATAATGAAAAACTGTTTTTT
CASYETAYNEKLFF
>few|-|TRBV5-1|TRBJ2-3
TGCGCCAGCAGCCGGCTCGGGACAGATACGCAGTATTTT
CASSRLGTDTQYF
>-|TRBD1|TRBV6-5|TRBJ1-1
TGTGCCAGCAGTTTAAAACCCTCAGGGGGGAGAACTGAAGCTTTCTTT
CASSLKPSGGRTEAFF
>-|-|TRBV28|TRBJ1-1
TGTGCCAGCAGTTTACAGGGATATGGGGCTGAAGCTTTCTTT
CASSLQGYGAEAFF
>-|-|TRBV11-1|TRBJ1-1
TGTGCCAGCAGCCGGGGATGGGACACTGAAGCTTTCTTT
CASSRGWDTEAFF
>-|-|TRBV5-6|TRBJ2-5
TGTGCCAGCAGCCCAGGGGCGCAAGAGACCCAGTACTTC
CASSPGAQETQYF
>-|-|TRBV9|TRBJ1-1
TGTGCCAGCAGCGTCAGACCACAGGACACTGAAGCTTTCTTT
CASSVRPQDTEAFF
>-|TRBD1|TRBV7-2|TRBJ1-5
TGTGCCAGCAGCTCGACAGGGACTCAGCCCCAGCATTTT
CASSSTGTQPQHF
>-|-|TRBV6-5|TRBJ1-5
TGTGCCAGCACCCCCTCGGGCGGAGGGAGTCAGCCCCAGCATTTT
CASTPSGGGSQPQHF
>-|TRBD2|TRBV29-1|TRBJ2-5
TGCAGCGTTTGTCGGGGCGGGGGGGCCCAAGAGACCCAGTACTTC
CSVCRGGGAQETQYF
>-|-|TRBV28|TRBJ1-6
TGTGCCAGCAGTTCCGATGATGGGAGGAATTCACCCCTCCACTTT
CASSSDDGRNSPLHF
>-|-|TRBV30|TRBJ1-6
TGTGCCTGGAGTGTGGGGCAGGATAATTCACCCCTCCACTTT
CAWSVGQDNSPLHF
>-|-|TRBV9|TRBJ1-1
TGTGCCAGGCTGGGACATCAAAAGGCAAACACTGAAGCTTTCTTT
CARLGHQKANTEAFF
>-|-|TRBV4-3|TRBJ2-5
TGCGCCAGCAGCCAAGGGGGAGCAGGGGTGGAGACCCAGTACTTC
CASSQGGAGVETQYF
>once|TRBD1|TRBV6-5|TRBJ2-1
TGTGCCAGCAGCCCGCAACCGGGACAGGGCCATGAGCAGTTCTTC
CASSPQPGQGHEQFF
>-|-|TRBV7-2|TRBJ2-7
TGTGCCAGCAGCTTAGCTTCGGGCAGTTCCTACGAGCAGTACTTC
CASSLASGSSYEQYF
>once|TRBD1|TRBV7-2|TRBJ2-3
TGTGCCAGCAGCTTTGGGCCCGGGACAGAGACGCAGTATTTT
CASSFGPGTETQYF
>-|-|TRBV2|TRBJ2-7
TGTGCCAGCAGTGAGCAGGGGACTGAACTCTACGAGCAGTACTTC
CASSEQGTELYEQYF
>-|-|TRBV25-1|TRBJ1-3
TGTGCCAGCAGGGACCGCCCAGGGCCAAGCTCTGGAAACACCATATATTTT
CASRDRPGPSSGNTIYF
>-|-|TRBV7-9|TRBJ1-4
TGTGCCAGCAGCCGATTCCGGGGGGCAACTAATGAAAAACTGTTTTTT
CASSRFRGATNEKLFF
>-|TRBD2|TRBV4-3|TRBJ2-5
TGCGCCAGCAGCCAGGGACTAGCGGGGGGTTTCCAAGAGACCCAGTACTTC
CASSQGLAGGFQETQYF
>-|TRBD1|TRBV27|TRBJ1-1
TGTGCCACGCGACAGGGAAGAGGCACTGAAGCTTTCTTT
CATRQGRGTEAFF
>-|-|TRBV9|TRBJ1-3
TGTGCCAGCAGCGTCACCGGGGTATCTGGAAACACCATATATTTT
CASSVTGVSGNTIYF
>few|-|TRBV29-1|TRBJ2-1
TGCAGCGTTGATACGGGACTTAACAATGAGCAGTTCTTC
CSVDTGLNNEQFF
>once|-|TRBV27|TRBJ1-2
TGTGCCAGCAGTTTATGGGGTGGGGGGGGCTACACCTTC
CASSLWGGGGYTF